The 15 T cell receptor beta chains listed next were all sequenced from one sample in a study of beta chain features in type 1 diabetes. These receptors have no known antigen. Study-level points and caveats: Shortening that was moderate but significant affected the TCRB CDR3s of Type 1 diabetes patients in all four CD4+ subsets.

Expressed TCRB transcripts were sequenced, since all the RNA that had been isolated was reverse transcribed. Method: immunoSEQ multiplex PCR; TCRdb's copy keeps in-frame clones and lacks some. Among about 650,000 clones, about an eighth were seen once, and the ten largest hold more than 0.1%. Specimen: naive CD4+ T cells from blood. The receptors shown here come from a man aged 25 to 40 with type 1 diabetes.

J is TRBJ1-1 and V is TRBV5-4; tentatively, D is TRBD1 (5 bases). CDR3 length: 15 amino acids. Germline V gene data show CDR1 as SGHNT and CDR2 as YYREEE (reference sequence). Trimming took 4 bases from V and 2 from J, leaving 15 bases between them. CDR3 in DNA: TGTGCCAGCAGCCCGGGGGTAAGGGCCAACACTGAAGCTTTCTTT. This sequence encodes CASSPGVRANTEAFF.

This clone came up a few times. V is TRBV11-1 and J is TRBJ2-3, with D possibly TRBD2 on 5 matching bases. The CDR3 extends over 13 amino acids. Germline CDR1 SGHAT, CDR2 FQDESV (reference sequence). Trimming took 10 bases from V and 4 from J, leaving 15 bases between them. CDR3 loop: CATAGIAPDTQYF. Written as DNA, the CDR3 is TGTGCCACAGCCGGGATAGCGCCAGATACGCAGTATTTT. Filled out from reference TRBV11-1 and TRBJ2-3, the complete variable domain reads EAEVAQSPRYKITEKSQAVAFWCDPISGHATLYWYRQILGQGPELLVQFQDESVVDDSQLPKDRFSAERLKGVDSTLKIQPAELGDSAMYLCATAGIAPDTQYFGPGTRLTVL.

V and J are TRBV7-2 and TRBJ1-1; D ambiguous. Germline values: CDR1 SGHTA, CDR2 FQGNSA. The CDR3 runs 13 residues. Between the trimmed V and J ends, which lost 3 bases and 2 bases, there was a span of 7 bases. CDR3 DNA: TGTGCCAGCAGCTTTACAAGTAACACTGAAGCTTTCTTT. Translated: CASSFTSNTEAFF. Combining the CDR3 with reference TRBV7-2 and TRBJ1-1 gives the whole variable domain GAGVSQSPSNKVTEKGKDVELRCDPISGHTALYWYRQSLGQGLEFLIYFQGNSAPDKSGLPSDRFSAERTGGSVSTLTIQRTQQEDSAVYLCASSFTSNTEAFFGQGTRLTVV.

This clone was seen more than once but under ten times. This chain connects TRBV6-5 to TRBJ2-3; 7 bases match TRBD2. CDR1 and CDR2 from the germline V gene are MNHEY and SVGAGI. J gave up 1 base and V 2 bases, and 3 bases lay outside the gene matches. The CDR3 extends over 15 amino acids. CDR3 bases: TGTGCCAGCAGTTACGGGACTACGCGCACAGATACGCAGTATTTT. This encodes CASSYGTTRTDTQYF.

A few counts support this clone. This rearrangement joins TRBV21-1 to TRBJ2-6; the table names TRBD1, a call not compared with the DNA. TRBV21-1 is a documented pseudogene. The CDR3 covers 19 residues. The CDR3 DNA reads TGTGCCAGCAGCAAAGCGGGACAGGTTTACCGCTCTGGGGCCAACGTCCTGACTTTC. This gives the protein CASSKAGQVYRSGANVLTF.

The chain links TRBV7-9 to TRBJ1-2, with 9 positions matching TRBD1. Germline CDR1 is SEHNR and CDR2 is FQNEAQ (reference sequence). V was clipped by 4 bases and J by 8 bases; unmatched bases: 2. CDR3 length equals 12 residues. CDR3 loop: CASSWTGDGYTF. DNA for the CDR3: TGTGCCAGCAGCTGGACAGGGGACGGCTACACCTTC.

This clone showed up just a few times. The rearrangement links TRBV7-2 to TRBJ2-3, with 10 bases aligning to TRBD2. The CDR3 contains 16 residues. CDR1 and CDR2 from the germline V gene are SGHTA and FQGNSA. Trimming removed 5 bases from V and 2 bases from J; junction bases left unmatched: 7. CDR3 bases: TGTGCCAGCAGCAACCTAGCGGGGGCCTACACAGATACGCAGTATTTT. It translates to CASSNLAGAYTDTQYF.

V is TRBV29-1 and J is TRBJ2-7; TRBD1 agrees at 7 bases. The length of the CDR3 is 14 residues. V lost 1 base, J lost 2 bases, and 5 bases stayed unmatched. Germline assignment: CDR1 SQVTM and CDR2 ANQGSEA. CDR3 protein: CSVEVQGQPYEQYF. The CDR3 coding sequence is TGCAGCGTTGAAGTTCAGGGACAGCCCTACGAGCAGTACTTC.

The rearrangement joins TRBV6-6 to TRBJ1-5; weak D call: TRBD1 (5 bases). Germline CDR1 MNHNY, CDR2 SVGAGI (reference sequence). The V end was cut by 5 bases, the J end by 4 bases, with 9 bases between. The CDR3 runs 13 residues. Written as DNA, the CDR3 is TGTGCCAGCAGTGACAGAGAGAATCAGCCCCAGCATTTT. It specifies CASSDRENQPQHF.

A few counts support this clone. The V and J genes are TRBV11-2 and TRBJ2-2; TRBD1 might be the D (6 bases). CDR1 is SGHAT and CDR2 is FQNNGV in the germline V gene. Trimming pared 1 base from V and 5 bases from J, leaving 11 bases between. The CDR3 length is 15 residues. The DNA of the CDR3 is TGTGCCAGCAGCTTAGTGGGGGCCAGGACCGGGGAGCTGTTTTTT. Protein product: CASSLVGARTGELFF.

This rearrangement joins TRBV6-6 to TRBJ2-7; a weak D match, TRBD1 (6 bases). Germline CDR1 and CDR2: MNHNY and SVGAGI (reference sequence). The V and J ends lost 5 bases and 5 bases respectively, with 13 bases between them. The CDR3 contains 13 residues. The CDR3 nucleotides are TGTGCCAGCAGTCCGCAGGGGATCAACGAGCAGTACTTC. This codes for CASSPQGINEQYF.

This clone has just a few counts. The sample holds other DNA sequences that translate to the same CDR3. The V call is TRBV20-1, the J call TRBJ2-1; D gene unclear. Trimming stripped 2 bases from V and 2 bases from J, with 1 base between. The CDR3 runs 11 residues. Germline V gene lookup returns CDR1 DFQATT and CDR2 SNEGSKA (reference sequence). The CDR3: CSARPYNEQFF. CDR3 DNA sequence: TGCAGTGCTAGACCCTACAATGAGCAGTTCTTC.

This clone was picked up a small number of times. The V call is TRBV4-3, the J call TRBJ1-2; D is ambiguous. CDR1 LGHNA and CDR2 YSLEER come from the germline V gene. The CDR3 runs to 14 residues. V was pared by 2 bases and J by 5 bases, with 12 bases between. CDR3: CASSQSLLPYGYTF. CDR3 sequence (DNA): TGCGCCAGCAGCCAAAGTCTCCTTCCTTATGGCTACACCTTC.

This clone was seen more than once but under ten times. The chain uses TRBV2 and TRBJ1-6; 7 nucleotides match TRBD1. The length of the CDR3 is 16 residues. Germline V gene sequence: CDR1 SNHLY, CDR2 FYNNEI. V trimming: 7 bases; J trimming: 0 bases; junction bases outside the gene matches: 6. The DNA for the CDR3 is TGTGCCAGCATTTTGACAGGGAGCTCCTATAATTCACCCCTCCACTTT. Translation: CASILTGSSYNSPLHF.

This clone was observed a handful of times. This sequence joins TRBV5-1 and TRBJ2-7; possible D gene TRBD2, 6 bases. The CDR3 has 13 amino acids. V lost 6 bases and J lost 4, with 14 bases in between. Looked up from germline, CDR1 is SGHRS and CDR2 is YFSETQ. For the CDR3, the DNA is TGCGCCAGCACGGCGGAGGGCGGATACGAGCAGTACTTC. It encodes CASTAEGGYEQYF.